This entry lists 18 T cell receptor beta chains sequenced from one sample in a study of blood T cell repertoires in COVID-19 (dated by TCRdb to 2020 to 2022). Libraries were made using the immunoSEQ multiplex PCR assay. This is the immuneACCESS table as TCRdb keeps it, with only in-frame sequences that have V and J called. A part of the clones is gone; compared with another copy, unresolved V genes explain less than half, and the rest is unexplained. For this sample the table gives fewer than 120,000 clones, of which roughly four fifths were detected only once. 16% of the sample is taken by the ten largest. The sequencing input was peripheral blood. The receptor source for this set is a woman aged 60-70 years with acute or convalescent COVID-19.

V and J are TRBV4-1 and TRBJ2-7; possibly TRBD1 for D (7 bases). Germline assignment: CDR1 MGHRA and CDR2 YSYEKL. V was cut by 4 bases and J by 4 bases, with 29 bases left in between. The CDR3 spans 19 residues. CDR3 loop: CASSPRGQGGSIGSYEQYF. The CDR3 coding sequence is TGCGCCAGCAGCCCAAGGGGTCAGGGGGGATCAATTGGGTCTTACGAGCAGTACTTC.

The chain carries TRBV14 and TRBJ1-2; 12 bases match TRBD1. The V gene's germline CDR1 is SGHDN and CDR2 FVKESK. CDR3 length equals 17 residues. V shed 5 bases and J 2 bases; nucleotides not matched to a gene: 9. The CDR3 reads CASSEQGQGALNYGYTF. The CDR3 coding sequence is TGTGCCAGCAGCGAGCAGGGACAGGGGGCTTTAAACTATGGCTACACCTTC.

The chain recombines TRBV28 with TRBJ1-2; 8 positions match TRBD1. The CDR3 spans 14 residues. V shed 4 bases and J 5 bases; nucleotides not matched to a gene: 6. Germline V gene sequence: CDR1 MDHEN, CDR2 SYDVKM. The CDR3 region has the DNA TGTGCCAGCAGTTCGGGACAGGCGGAGTATGGCTACACCTTC. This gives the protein CASSSGQAEYGYTF.

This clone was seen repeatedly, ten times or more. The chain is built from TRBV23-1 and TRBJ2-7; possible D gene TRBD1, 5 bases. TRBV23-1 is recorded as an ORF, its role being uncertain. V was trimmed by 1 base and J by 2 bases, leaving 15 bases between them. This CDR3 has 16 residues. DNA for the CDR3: TGCGCCAGCAGTCAATTGGAGAACAGGAGCCCCTACGAGCAGTACTTC. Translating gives CASSQLENRSPYEQYF.

The CDR3 DNA reads TGCGCCAGCAGCACGACCGGGACTAACTATGGCTACACCTTC. Amino acids: CASSTTGTNYGYTF. The chain is built from TRBV5-1 and TRBJ1-2, with D unresolved. The CDR3 runs to 14 residues. V gave up 4 bases and J gave up 0 bases, with 10 bases separating them. Germline V gene sequence: CDR1 SGHRS, CDR2 YFSETQ.

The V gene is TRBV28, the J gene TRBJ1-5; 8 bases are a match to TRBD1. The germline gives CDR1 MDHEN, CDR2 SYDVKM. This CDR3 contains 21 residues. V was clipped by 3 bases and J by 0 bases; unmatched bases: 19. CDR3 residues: CASSFYNRRTGRKVSNQPQHF. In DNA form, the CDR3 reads TGTGCCAGCAGTTTTTATAATCGCCGGACAGGGCGAAAGGTTAGCAATCAGCCCCAGCATTTT.

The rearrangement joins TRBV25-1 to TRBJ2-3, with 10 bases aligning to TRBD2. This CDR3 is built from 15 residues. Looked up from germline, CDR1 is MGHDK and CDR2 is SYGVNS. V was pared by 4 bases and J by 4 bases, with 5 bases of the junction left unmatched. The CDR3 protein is CASSGKRGGPDTQYF. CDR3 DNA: TGTGCCAGCAGTGGCAAGCGGGGGGGCCCAGATACGCAGTATTTT.

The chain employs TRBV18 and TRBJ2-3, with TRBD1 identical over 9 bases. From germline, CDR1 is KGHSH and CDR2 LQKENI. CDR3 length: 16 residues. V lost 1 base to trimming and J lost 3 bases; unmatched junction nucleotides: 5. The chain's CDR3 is CASSPLQGAKTDTQYF. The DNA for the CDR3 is TGTGCCAGCTCACCACTACAGGGGGCTAAGACAGATACGCAGTATTTT.

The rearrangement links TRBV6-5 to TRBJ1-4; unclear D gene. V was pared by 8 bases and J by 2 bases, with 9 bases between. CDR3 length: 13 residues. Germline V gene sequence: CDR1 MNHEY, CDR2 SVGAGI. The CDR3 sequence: CASLDGTNEKLFF. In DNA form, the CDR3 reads TGTGCCAGCCTTGACGGGACTAATGAAAAACTGTTTTTT.

The CDR3 loop is CATSESDRVGGGYTF. DNA of the CDR3: TGTGCCACCAGTGAGTCGGACAGGGTAGGAGGCGGCTACACCTTC. V is TRBV24-1 and J is TRBJ1-2; 8 bases are a match to TRBD1. The V gene's germline CDR1 is KGHDR and CDR2 SFDVKD. The CDR3 runs to 15 residues. V gave up 4 bases and J gave up 8 bases; unmatched junction bases: 11.

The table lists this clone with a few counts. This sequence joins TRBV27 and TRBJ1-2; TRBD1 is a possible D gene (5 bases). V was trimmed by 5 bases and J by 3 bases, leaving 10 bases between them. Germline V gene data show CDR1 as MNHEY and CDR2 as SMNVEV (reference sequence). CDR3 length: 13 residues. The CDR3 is CASSPGNYYGYTF. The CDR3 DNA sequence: TGTGCCAGCAGTCCAGGGAACTACTATGGCTACACCTTC.

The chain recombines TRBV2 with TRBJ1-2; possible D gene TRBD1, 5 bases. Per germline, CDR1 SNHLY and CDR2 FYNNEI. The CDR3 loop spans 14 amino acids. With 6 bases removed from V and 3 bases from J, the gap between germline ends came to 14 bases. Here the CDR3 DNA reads TGTGCCAGCAGGGGGCAGCCCGGAGACTATGGCTACACCTTC. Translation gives CASRGQPGDYGYTF.

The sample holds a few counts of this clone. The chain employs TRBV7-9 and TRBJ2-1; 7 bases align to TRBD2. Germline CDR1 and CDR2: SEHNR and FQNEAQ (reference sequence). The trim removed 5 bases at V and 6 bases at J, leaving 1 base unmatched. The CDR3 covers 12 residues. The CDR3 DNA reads TGTGCCAGCAGCCGACTAGCCAATGAGCAGTTCTTC. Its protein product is CASSRLANEQFF.

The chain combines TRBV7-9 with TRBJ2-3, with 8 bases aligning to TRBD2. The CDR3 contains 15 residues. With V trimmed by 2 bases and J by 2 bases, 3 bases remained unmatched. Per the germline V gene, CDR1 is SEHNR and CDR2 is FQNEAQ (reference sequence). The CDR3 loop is CASSLRGGPTDTQYF. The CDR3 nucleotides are TGTGCCAGCAGCTTACGCGGGGGGCCCACAGATACGCAGTATTTT.

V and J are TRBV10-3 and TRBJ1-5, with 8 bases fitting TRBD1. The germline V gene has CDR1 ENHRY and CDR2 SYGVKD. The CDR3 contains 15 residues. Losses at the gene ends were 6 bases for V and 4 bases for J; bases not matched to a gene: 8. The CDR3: CAISQGAMGNQPQHF. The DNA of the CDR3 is TGTGCCATCAGCCAGGGGGCGATGGGGAATCAGCCCCAGCATTTT.

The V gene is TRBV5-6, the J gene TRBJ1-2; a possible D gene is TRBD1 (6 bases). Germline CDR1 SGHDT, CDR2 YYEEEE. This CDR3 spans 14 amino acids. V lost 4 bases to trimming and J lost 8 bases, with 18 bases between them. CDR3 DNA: TGTGCCAGCAGCCAAGGATTACAGGGACGGGGCTACACCTTC. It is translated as CASSQGLQGRGYTF.

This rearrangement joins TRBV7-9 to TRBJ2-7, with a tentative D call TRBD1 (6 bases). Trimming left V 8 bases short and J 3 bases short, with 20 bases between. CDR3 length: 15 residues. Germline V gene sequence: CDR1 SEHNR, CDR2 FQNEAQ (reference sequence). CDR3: CASAARDIFHYEQYF. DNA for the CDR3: TGTGCCAGCGCCGCCCGGGACATTTTCCACTACGAGCAGTACTTC.

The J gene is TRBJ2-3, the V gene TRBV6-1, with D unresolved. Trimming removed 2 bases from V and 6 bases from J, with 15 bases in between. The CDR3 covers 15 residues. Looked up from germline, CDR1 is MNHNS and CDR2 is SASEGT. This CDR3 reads CASSEQLLRLDTQYF. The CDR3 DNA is TGTGCCAGCAGTGAACAGCTACTACGCTTGGATACGCAGTATTTT.